Each of the 16 T cell receptor beta chains below was sequenced from the same sample in a study of blood T cell repertoires in COVID-19. The method was immunoSEQ multiplex PCR; TCRdb's version includes in-frame clones alone and lacks a portion of them. The sample lists 150,000 to 200,000 clones; 77% were seen once. Material for sequencing was peripheral blood. The receptors were sampled from a man aged 65 to 79 with acute or convalescent COVID-19.

The V and J genes are TRBV24-1 and TRBJ1-2, with a weak D call TRBD1 (5 bases). CDR1 is KGHDR, CDR2 SFDVKD, per germline. Between the trimmed V and J ends, which lost 6 bases and 3 bases, there was a span of 7 bases. This CDR3 comprises 12 residues. This chain's CDR3 is CATSKTDYGYTF. CDR3 nucleotides: TGTGCCACCAGTAAGACAGACTATGGCTACACCTTC.

This clone came up a few times. CDR3 residues: CASSWMGQSSTEAFF. The DNA for the CDR3 is TGTGCCAGCAGCTGGATGGGACAGTCGTCCACTGAAGCTTTCTTT. The chain carries TRBV7-8 and TRBJ1-1; 7 nucleotides match TRBD1. In germline, CDR1 is SGHVS, CDR2 FQNEAQ. The CDR3 has 15 amino acids. V gave up 4 bases and J gave up 4 bases; unmatched junction bases: 9.

This chain uses TRBV5-4 with TRBJ2-5, with D perhaps TRBD1 (5 bases). V lost 2 bases and J lost 3, with 8 bases in between. CDR1 and CDR2 (germline): SGHNT, YYREEE (reference sequence). This CDR3 is 13 amino acids long. In DNA, the CDR3 is TGTGCCAGCAGCTTAGTGACAGAAGAGACCCAGTACTTC. This gives the protein CASSLVTEETQYF.

The V and J genes are TRBV5-1 and TRBJ2-3; maybe TRBD2 (6 bases). The length of the CDR3 is 17 residues. The germline CDR1 and CDR2 sequences are SGHRS and YFSETQ. Trimming shortened V by 5 bases and J by 0 bases, and 19 bases separated the two germline ends. The CDR3 region has the DNA TGCGCCAGCAGAACTTTCGGGGGACGGACTAGCACAGATACGCAGTATTTT. It translates to CASRTFGGRTSTDTQYF. The variable domain in full, completed from reference TRBV5-1 and TRBJ2-3, reads KAGVTQTPRYLIKTRGQQVTLSCSPISGHRSVSWYQQTPGQGLQFLFEYFSETQRNKGNFPGRFSGRQFSNSRSEMNVSTLELGDSALYLCASRTFGGRTSTDTQYFGPGTRLTVL.

This clone was seen a handful of times. The rearrangement uses TRBV20-1 and TRBJ2-2; 9 nucleotides match TRBD1. CDR3 length: 16 amino acids. Per the germline V gene, CDR1 is DFQATT and CDR2 is SNEGSKA (reference sequence). The trim removed 3 bases at V and 0 bases at J, leaving 5 bases unmatched. Here the CDR3 DNA reads TGCAGTGCTAGTTTGGGACAGGGATCGAACACCGGGGAGCTGTTTTTT. This encodes CSASLGQGSNTGELFF.

This clone showed up just a few times. J is TRBJ2-7 and V is TRBV19; 8 bases line up with TRBD2. The CDR3 runs 14 residues. Germline lookup yields CDR1 LNHDA and CDR2 SQIVND (reference sequence). Losses at the gene ends were 4 bases for V and 3 bases for J; bases not matched to a gene: 5. CDR3 residues: CASSKAGVNYEQYF. CDR3 DNA sequence: TGTGCCAGTAGTAAAGCGGGAGTGAACTACGAGCAGTACTTC.

The rearrangement uses TRBV10-3 and TRBJ1-1, with TRBD1 as a possible D gene (6 bases). Trimming left V 10 bases short and J 6 bases short, with 21 bases between. Germline CDR1 is ENHRY and CDR2 is SYGVKD. The CDR3 consists of 14 residues. CDR3 DNA sequence: TGTGCCACCAAAACTGCCAGGGACACCGCTGAAGCTTTCTTT. As protein: CATKTARDTAEAFF.

The sample holds one count of this clone. V gene TRBV24-1 combines with J gene TRBJ2-1, with D hard to call. V was trimmed by 1 base and J by 2 bases, leaving 8 bases between them. Germline V lookup: CDR1 KGHDR, CDR2 SFDVKD. This CDR3 is built from 15 residues. The CDR3, as DNA: TGTGCCACCAGTGATTTCGCAGAACCCTACAATGAGCAGTTCTTC. Translation: CATSDFAEPYNEQFF.

V usage is TRBV6-2 or TRBV6-3 and J usage is TRBJ2-7; tentatively, D is TRBD2 (6 bases). The germline CDR1 and CDR2 sequences are MNHEY and SVGEGT. The CDR3 totals 14 residues. V was clipped by 5 bases and J by 6 bases, with 17 bases between them. The CDR3 DNA reads as TGTGCCAGCAGTGGGACTCCCGCTTCTAGCGAGCAGTACTTC. Its protein product is CASSGTPASSEQYF.

This clone has a single count. V gene TRBV25-1 combines with J gene TRBJ1-2; 7 positions match TRBD1. The CDR3 extends over 14 amino acids. Germline V lookup: CDR1 MGHDK, CDR2 SYGVNS. The trim removed 3 bases at V and 2 bases at J, leaving 3 bases unmatched. CDR3 nucleotide sequence: TGTGCCAGCAGTGAGAGGGGGCCCAACTATGGCTACACCTTC. It codes for CASSERGPNYGYTF.

The chain uses TRBV10-2 and TRBJ1-1; D may be TRBD1 (5 bases). V lost 8 bases to trimming and J lost 5 bases, with 21 bases between them. CDR1 is WSHSY, CDR2 SAAADI, per germline. This CDR3 is built from 15 residues. The CDR3 DNA is TGCGCCAGCGGGAACCCCCAGGCAGGGACTACTGAAGCTTTCTTT. Residues: CASGNPQAGTTEAFF.

This clone has a single count. The chain employs TRBV6-6 and TRBJ2-1, with TRBD2 matching over 9 bases. CDR3 length: 15 amino acids. The germline V gene encodes CDR1 MNHNY and CDR2 SVGAGI (reference sequence). V shed 2 bases and J 2 bases; nucleotides not matched to a gene: 1. The CDR3 sequence: CASSYGGRAYNEQFF. The CDR3, as DNA: TGTGCCAGCAGTTACGGCGGGAGGGCCTACAATGAGCAGTTCTTC.

The chain is built from TRBV30 and TRBJ1-1, with 7 bases lining up with TRBD1. After removal of 4 bases from V and 4 bases from J, the junction contained 6 bases not matched to a gene. The germline V gene has CDR1 GTSNPN and CDR2 SVGIG (reference sequence). This CDR3 comprises 13 residues. CDR3 sequence (DNA): TGTGCCTGGACAGGGGGTTGGAGCACTGAAGCTTTCTTT. Protein: CAWTGGWSTEAFF.

The chain couples TRBV19 to TRBJ1-1; 8 nucleotides agree with TRBD1. Trimming removed 5 bases from V and 6 bases from J; junction bases left unmatched: 8. Germline V lookup: CDR1 LNHDA, CDR2 SQIVND (reference sequence). This CDR3 region has 14 residues. DNA for the CDR3: TGTGCCAGTAGTCCCAAGCAGGGGGCGGCTGAAGCTTTCTTT. It translates to CASSPKQGAAEAFF. Variable domain in full (rest from reference TRBV19 and TRBJ1-1): DGGITQSPKYLFRKEGQNVTLSCEQNLNHDAMYWYRQDPGQGLRLIYYSQIVNDFQKGDIAEGYSVSREKKESFPLTVTSAQKNPTAFYLCASSPKQGAAEAFFGQGTRLTVV.

This chain connects TRBV7-2 to TRBJ2-3; 7 bases align to TRBD2. The germline V gene has CDR1 SGHTA and CDR2 FQGNSA. CDR3 length: 15 residues. The V gene end was trimmed by 1 base and the J gene end by 3 bases; junction bases not matched to a gene: 4. CDR3 nucleotides: TGTGCCAGCAGCTTAGGAGGCGGGAGAACAGATACGCAGTATTTT. Amino acid sequence: CASSLGGGRTDTQYF. Based on the CDR3 plus reference TRBV7-2 and TRBJ2-3, the full variable domain is GAGVSQSPSNKVTEKGKDVELRCDPISGHTALYWYRQSLGQGLEFLIYFQGNSAPDKSGLPSDRFSAERTGGSVSTLTIQRTQQEDSAVYLCASSLGGGRTDTQYFGPGTRLTVL.

The chain links TRBV27 to TRBJ2-5; 7 bases are a match to TRBD1. Trimming at V came to 6 bases and at J to 7 bases, leaving 11 bases not matched to a gene. Germline loops: CDR1 MNHEY, CDR2 SMNVEV (reference sequence). The CDR3 loop spans 14 amino acids. The DNA for the CDR3 is TGTGCCAGCAGGATTGACAGGGATAGGGGGACCCAGTACTTC. It encodes CASRIDRDRGTQYF.